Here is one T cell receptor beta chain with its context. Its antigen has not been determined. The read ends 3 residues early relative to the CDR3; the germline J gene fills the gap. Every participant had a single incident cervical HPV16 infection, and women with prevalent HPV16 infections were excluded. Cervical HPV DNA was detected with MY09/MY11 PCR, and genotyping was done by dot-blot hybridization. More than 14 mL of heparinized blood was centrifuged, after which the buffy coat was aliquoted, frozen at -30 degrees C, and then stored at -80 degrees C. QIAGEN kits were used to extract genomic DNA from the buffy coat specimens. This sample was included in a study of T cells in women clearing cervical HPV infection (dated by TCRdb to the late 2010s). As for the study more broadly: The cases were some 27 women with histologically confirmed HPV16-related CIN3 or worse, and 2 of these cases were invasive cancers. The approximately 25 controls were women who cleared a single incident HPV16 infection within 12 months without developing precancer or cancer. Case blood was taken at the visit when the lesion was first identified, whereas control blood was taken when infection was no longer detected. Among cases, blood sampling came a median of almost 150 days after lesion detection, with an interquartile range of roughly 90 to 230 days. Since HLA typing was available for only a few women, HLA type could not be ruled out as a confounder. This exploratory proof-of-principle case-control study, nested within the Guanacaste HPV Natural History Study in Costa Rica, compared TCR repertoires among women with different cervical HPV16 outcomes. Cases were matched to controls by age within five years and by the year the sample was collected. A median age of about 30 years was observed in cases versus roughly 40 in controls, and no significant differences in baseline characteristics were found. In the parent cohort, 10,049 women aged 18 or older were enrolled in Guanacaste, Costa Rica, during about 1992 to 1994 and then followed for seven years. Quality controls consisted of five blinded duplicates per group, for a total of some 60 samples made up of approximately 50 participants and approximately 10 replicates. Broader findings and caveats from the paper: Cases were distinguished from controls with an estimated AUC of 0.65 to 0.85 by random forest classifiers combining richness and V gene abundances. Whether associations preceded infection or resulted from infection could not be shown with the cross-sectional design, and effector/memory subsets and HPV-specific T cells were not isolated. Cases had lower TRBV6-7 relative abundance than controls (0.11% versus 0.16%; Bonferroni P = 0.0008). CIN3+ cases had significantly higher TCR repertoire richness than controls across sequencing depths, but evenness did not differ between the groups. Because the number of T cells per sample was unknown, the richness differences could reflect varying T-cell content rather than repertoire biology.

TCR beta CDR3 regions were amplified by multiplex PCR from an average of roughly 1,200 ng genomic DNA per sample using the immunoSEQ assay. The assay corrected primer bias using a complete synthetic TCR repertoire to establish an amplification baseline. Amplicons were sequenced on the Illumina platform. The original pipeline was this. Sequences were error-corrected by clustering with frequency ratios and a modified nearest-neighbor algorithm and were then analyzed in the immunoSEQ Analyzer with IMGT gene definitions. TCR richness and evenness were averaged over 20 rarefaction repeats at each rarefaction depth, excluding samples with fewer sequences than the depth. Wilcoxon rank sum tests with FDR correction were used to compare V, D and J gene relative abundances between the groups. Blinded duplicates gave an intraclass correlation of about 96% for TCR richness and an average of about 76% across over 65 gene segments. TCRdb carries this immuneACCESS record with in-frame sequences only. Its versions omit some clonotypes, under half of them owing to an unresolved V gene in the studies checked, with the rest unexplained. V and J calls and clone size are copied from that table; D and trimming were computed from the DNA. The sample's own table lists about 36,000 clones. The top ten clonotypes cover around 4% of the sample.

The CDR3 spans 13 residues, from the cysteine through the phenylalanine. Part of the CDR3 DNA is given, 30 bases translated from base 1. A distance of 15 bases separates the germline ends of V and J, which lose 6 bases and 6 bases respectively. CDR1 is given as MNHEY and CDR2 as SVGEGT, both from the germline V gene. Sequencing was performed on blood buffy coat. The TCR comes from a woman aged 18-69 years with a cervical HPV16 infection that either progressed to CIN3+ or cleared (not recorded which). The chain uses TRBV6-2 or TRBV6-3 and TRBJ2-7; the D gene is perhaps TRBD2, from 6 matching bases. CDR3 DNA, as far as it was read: TGTGCCAGCAGCTGGCTACGGGGAGGCGAG. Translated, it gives CASSWLRGGE. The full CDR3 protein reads CASSWLRGGEQYF.